What follows are 24 T cell receptor beta chains derived from one specimen sequenced in a study of cytomegalovirus exposure and HLA in healthy donors. The primer mix had 60 Vbeta and 13 Jbeta primers. Repertoires were generated with immunoSEQ multiplex PCR, while TCRdb's copy carries only in-frame clones and drops some. The sample shows more than 150,000 clones, 75% to 85% of them seen only once. The sample taken for sequencing was PBMCs. All receptors come from a woman aged 25-40 years in good health and CMV-seronegative.

The rearrangement joins TRBV27 to TRBJ2-1; D possibly corresponds to TRBD1 (6 bases). The germline V and J ends were trimmed by 6 bases and 4 bases, with 31 bases remaining between them. Germline V lookup: CDR1 MNHEY, CDR2 SMNVEV (reference sequence). The CDR3 covers 20 residues. CDR3 sequence reads: CASSSRGTPRARVIYNEQFF. CDR3 DNA: TGTGCCAGCAGCTCAAGGGGGACCCCCCGTGCCCGGGTGATATACAATGAGCAGTTCTTC.

This chain links TRBV7-3 with TRBJ1-1; TRBD1 aligns across 7 bases. Germline-derived CDR1 and CDR2 are SGHTA and FQGTGA. V lost 5 bases, J lost 3 bases, and 6 bases stayed unmatched. The CDR3 is 14 residues long. The CDR3 loop is CASSVTGTDTEAFF. In nucleotides, the CDR3 is TGTGCCAGCAGCGTGACAGGGACGGACACTGAAGCTTTCTTT.

This clone was observed a single time. The rearrangement uses TRBV27 and TRBJ2-5, with TRBD2 identical over 13 bases. The end of the DNA is better explained by TRBJ2-7, so the J call may be wrong. CDR1 MNHEY and CDR2 SMNVEV come from the germline V gene (reference sequence). CDR3 size: 16 residues. For the CDR3, the DNA is TGTGCCAGCAGTGACATAACTAGCGGGGGGGACCACGAGCAGTACTTC. Protein: CASSDITSGGDHEQYF.

This sequence joins TRBV6-1 and TRBJ2-7, with 10 bases that match TRBD2. From germline, CDR1 is MNHNS and CDR2 SASEGT. The CDR3 extends over 14 amino acids. V shed 6 bases, J shed 5 bases, and the junction held 7 bases outside the gene matches. This CDR3 is CASSLGLALDEQYF. The DNA for the CDR3 is TGTGCCAGCAGCCTGGGACTAGCGTTGGACGAGCAGTACTTC.

The chain recombines TRBV5-1 with TRBJ2-1; 13 nucleotides align to TRBD2. After removal of 2 bases from V and 1 base from J, the junction contained 3 bases not matched to a gene. The CDR3 consists of 17 residues. CDR1 is SGHRS, CDR2 YFSETQ, per germline. The CDR3 DNA sequence: TGCGCCAGCAGCTTAGGACTAGCGGGGGATTCCTACAATGAGCAGTTCTTC. Translated: CASSLGLAGDSYNEQFF.

The chain couples TRBV30 to TRBJ2-3, with 8 nucleotides matching TRBD2. The trim removed 7 bases at V and 6 bases at J, leaving 15 bases unmatched. The germline gives CDR1 GTSNPN, CDR2 SVGIG (reference sequence). This CDR3 is 15 amino acids long. CDR3 sequence reads: CAYLFGAGVDDTQYF. As DNA, the CDR3 is TGTGCCTACCTTTTCGGAGCGGGAGTTGATGATACGCAGTATTTT.

V usage is TRBV7-6 and J usage is TRBJ2-7, with unresolved D. CDR3 length equals 16 residues. The germline CDR1 and CDR2 sequences are SGHVS and FNYEAQ. V was trimmed by 3 bases and J by 1 base, leaving 16 bases between them. CDR3 bases: TGTGCCAGCAGCTTCTCCCAGCGCGGAGATTCCTACGAGCAGTACTTC. Amino acids: CASSFSQRGDSYEQYF.

The rearrangement links TRBV28 to TRBJ2-5; D not certain. The J call may be in error: the DNA end matches TRBJ2-7 better. Germline lookup yields CDR1 MDHEN and CDR2 SYDVKM. The CDR3 is 12 amino acids. The CDR3, as DNA: TGTGCCAGCAGTTACACAGACTACGAGCAGTACTTC. Residues: CASSYTDYEQYF.

The chain carries TRBV19 and TRBJ2-7; TRBD1 agrees at 10 bases. The trim removed 4 bases at V and 5 bases at J, leaving 5 bases unmatched. Per the germline V gene, CDR1 is LNHDA and CDR2 is SQIVND (reference sequence). This CDR3 has 14 amino acids. The CDR3 DNA follows: TGTGCCAGTAGTACGCCGGGACAGGGGAACGAGCAGTACTTC. Its translation: CASSTPGQGNEQYF.

The table lists this clone with a few counts. The CDR3 loop is CASSYQGGNSPLHF. CDR3 bases: TGTGCCAGCAGTTACCAGGGAGGGAATTCACCCCTCCACTTT. V usage is TRBV6-6 and J usage is TRBJ1-6; TRBD1 is a possible D gene (5 bases). Germline V lookup: CDR1 MNHNY, CDR2 SVGAGI (reference sequence). CDR3 length: 14 amino acids. V was cut by 2 bases and J by 7 bases, with 9 bases left in between.

The chain joins TRBV7-2 to TRBJ2-5, with 7 bases fitting TRBD2. The V segment lost 7 bases and the J segment 1 base; nucleotides outside the gene matches: 9. Per the germline V gene, CDR1 is SGHTA and CDR2 is FQGNSA. The CDR3 covers 15 residues. This CDR3 is CASTREAGLQETQYF. The CDR3 DNA is TGTGCCAGCACCCGTGAAGCGGGGCTCCAAGAGACCCAGTACTTC.

The chain joins TRBV4-3 to TRBJ2-2; 14 bases are a match to TRBD2. CDR1 and CDR2 (germline): LGHNA, YSLEER. Trimming cost V 3 bases and J 3 bases; bases outside gene matches: 3. The CDR3 totals 17 residues. In DNA form, the CDR3 reads TGCGCCAGCAGCCAGACTAGCGGGGGGGCCGACACCGGGGAGCTGTTTTTT. Translating gives CASSQTSGGADTGELFF.

The table lists this clone with a count of one. The chain links TRBV6-5 to TRBJ2-3; tentatively, D is TRBD2 (5 bases). The germline V gene has CDR1 MNHEY and CDR2 SVGAGI. The CDR3 has 15 amino acids. V gave up 0 bases and J gave up 6 bases, with 13 bases separating them. The CDR3 is CASSYSYGSGDTQYF. In nucleotides, the CDR3 is TGTGCCAGCAGTTACTCATATGGATCGGGGGATACGCAGTATTTT.

This clone was recorded a few times. At one boundary the junction diverges from the germline segment, which might be a read error. The rearrangement links TRBV11-2 to TRBJ1-3; D is ambiguous. Germline values: CDR1 SGHAT, CDR2 FQNNGV. CDR3 length: 15 residues. The CDR3 nucleotides read TGTGCCAGCAGCTTAGTGTTAGGATTTGGAGACACCATATATTTT. Translating gives CASSLVLGFGDTIYF. The full variable domain, with the rest looked up from reference TRBV11-2 and TRBJ1-3, is EAGVAQSPRYKIIEKRQSVAFWCNPISGHATLYWYQQILGQGPKLLIQFQNNGVVDDSQLPKDRFSAERLKGVDSTLKIQPAKLEDSAVYLCASSLVLGFGDTIYFGEGSWLTVV.

The V gene is TRBV5-1, the J gene TRBJ2-5; D is unclear. From germline, CDR1 is SGHRS and CDR2 YFSETQ. The V end lost 2 bases, the J end lost 5 bases, and 4 bases lay between the germline ends. The CDR3 length is 11 residues. CDR3 sequence: CASSFSETQYF. As DNA, the CDR3 is TGCGCCAGCAGCTTTTCGGAGACCCAGTACTTC.

This rearrangement joins TRBV6-1 to TRBJ1-6; no clear D gene. Trimming took 8 bases from V and 7 from J, leaving 18 bases between them. The CDR3 spans 15 residues. Germline V gives CDR1 MNHNS, CDR2 SASEGT. This chain's CDR3 is CASQPLSGENSPLHF. CDR3 in DNA: TGTGCCAGCCAGCCTCTCTCCGGGGAAAATTCACCCCTCCACTTT.

This chain joins TRBV7-2 and TRBJ2-7; 11 bases are shared with TRBD1. Losses at the gene ends were 5 bases for V and 6 bases for J; bases not matched to a gene: 6. The CDR3 totals 14 residues. CDR1 is SGHTA, CDR2 FQGNSA, per germline. CDR3 bases: TGTGCCAGCAGCGTTGGACAGGGGGCGGGCGAGCAGTACTTC. This gives the protein CASSVGQGAGEQYF.

The J gene is TRBJ2-3, the V gene TRBV11-2; D gene ambiguous. This CDR3 spans 9 amino acids. The germline CDR1 and CDR2 sequences are SGHAT and FQNNGV. V was cut by 11 bases and J by 6 bases, with 6 bases left in between. This chain's CDR3 is CAAGDTQYF. In nucleotides, the CDR3 is TGTGCCGCCGGGGATACGCAGTATTTT.

In the case of this clone: The junction and the germline gene differ at one end; a read error may be behind it. V is TRBV5-6 and J is TRBJ2-4; TRBD1 might be the D (6 bases). Germline values: CDR1 SGHDT, CDR2 YYEEEE. This CDR3 is 14 amino acids long. CDR3 in amino acids: CASSFRGAKNSQYF. CDR3 DNA: TGTGCCAGCAGTTTCAGGGGAGCTAAAAACAGTCAGTACTTC.

The rearrangement joins TRBV19 to TRBJ2-7; TRBD2 aligns across 8 bases. The germline CDR1 and CDR2 sequences are LNHDA and SQIVND (reference sequence). CDR3 length equals 15 residues. V dropped 5 bases and J dropped 0; count of bases not matched to a gene: 6. The CDR3 region has the DNA TGTGCCAGTAGTGCGGCTAGCGGGTCCTCCTACGAGCAGTACTTC. This sequence encodes CASSAASGSSYEQYF.

The chain links TRBV19 to TRBJ1-1; TRBD1 aligns across 9 bases. J gave up 4 bases and V 2 bases, and 8 bases lay outside the gene matches. Germline CDR1 and CDR2: LNHDA and SQIVND (reference sequence). This CDR3 has 16 residues. The CDR3 region has the DNA TGTGCCAGTAGTATATTTTGGACAGGGGAGTCCACTGAAGCTTTCTTT. This gives the protein CASSIFWTGESTEAFF.

This clone has a single count. The chain combines TRBV5-1 with TRBJ1-2; TRBD1 matches 7 bases. CDR3 size: 14 residues. Trimming removed 2 bases from V and 6 bases from J; junction bases left unmatched: 7. CDR1 and CDR2 from the germline V gene are SGHRS and YFSETQ. Here the CDR3 DNA reads TGCGCCAGCAGCTTAGGGAACAGGGGAAATGGCTACACCTTC. Translated, it gives CASSLGNRGNGYTF.

To note about this clone: The junction departs from germline at one end; a sequencing error may be responsible. J is TRBJ1-4 and V is TRBV15; D is ambiguous. The CDR3 is 12 residues long. CDR1 LNHNV and CDR2 YYDKDF come from the germline V gene (reference sequence). The CDR3 sequence is CATSLPRGPRLF. Written as DNA, the CDR3 is TGTGCCACCAGTCTCCCTCGGGGTCCTCGGCTTTTT.

This sequence joins TRBV15 and TRBJ2-1, with a possible D match to TRBD2 (6 bases). The V end lost 6 bases, the J end lost 5 bases, and 23 bases lay between the germline ends. This CDR3 is 17 amino acids long. Germline V lookup: CDR1 LNHNV, CDR2 YYDKDF (reference sequence). For the CDR3, the DNA is TGTGCCACCAGGAGTACAATCAGTGGAGGGTCAAACAATGAGCAGTTCTTC. The encoded protein is CATRSTISGGSNNEQFF.